This is a list of T cell receptor beta chains from one sample in a study of shared clonotypes between healthy human individuals. Sequenced by immunoSEQ multiplex PCR; TCRdb stores in-frame clones only, minus some. The sample shows 1.5 million to 2.5 million clones, approximately 94% of them seen only once. What was sequenced was naive CD8+ T cells sorted from blood. The receptor set was obtained from a man aged 18 to 29 in good health. CDR3s include the opening cysteine and the closing phenylalanine or tryptophan. A D gene is named only where the DNA matches it firmly. Expanded clones are given a class, and other clones once, few, many or no size at all.

v_call: TRBV5-6
d_call: TRBD1
clone_size: .
j_call: TRBJ1-4
cdr3_nt: TGTGCCAGCAGCTTTGGGACAGGGGGGGAAAAACTGTTTTTT
cdr3_aa: CASSFGTGGEKLFF

v_call: TRBV27
d_call: .
clone_size: .
j_call: TRBJ2-2
cdr3_nt: TGTGCCAGCCGAGGGAACACCGGGGAGCTGTTTTTT
cdr3_aa: CASRGNTGELFF

v_call: TRBV27
d_call: .
clone_size: .
j_call: TRBJ2-7
cdr3_nt: TGTGCCAGCAGTTTATCGGGAGGGACAGTGATCTACGAGCAGTACTTC
cdr3_aa: CASSLSGGTVIYEQYF

v_call: TRBV7-2
d_call: .
clone_size: .
j_call: TRBJ1-2
cdr3_nt: TGTGCCAGCAGCCACGGGACAAACTATGGCTACACCTTC
cdr3_aa: CASSHGTNYGYTF

v_call: TRBV7-9
d_call: .
clone_size: few
j_call: TRBJ1-5
cdr3_nt: TGTGCCAGCAGCGATAGCAATCAGCCCCAGCATTTT
cdr3_aa: CASSDSNQPQHF

v_call: TRBV29-1
d_call: TRBD2
clone_size: once
j_call: TRBJ2-5
cdr3_nt: TGCAGCGTTGAACTCACCGGAGCGGGGGGGCCGGAGACCCAGTACTTC
cdr3_aa: CSVELTGAGGPETQYF

v_call: TRBV10-3
d_call: .
clone_size: .
j_call: TRBJ2-3
cdr3_nt: TGTGCCATCAGTGAGTTCCTAGCGATGGGCACAGATACGCAGTATTTT
cdr3_aa: CAISEFLAMGTDTQYF

v_call: TRBV27
d_call: TRBD2
clone_size: .
j_call: TRBJ2-7
cdr3_nt: TGTGCCAGCAGTTCCGGACCCAGCGGGACCTACGAGCAGTACTTC
cdr3_aa: CASSSGPSGTYEQYF

v_call: TRBV2
d_call: .
clone_size: .
j_call: TRBJ2-7
cdr3_nt: TGTGCCAGCAGTGAAGGCCCGGGGGGCGGCTACGAGCAGTACTTC
cdr3_aa: CASSEGPGGGYEQYF

v_call: TRBV7-7
d_call: .
clone_size: few
j_call: TRBJ2-7
cdr3_nt: TGTGCTAGCAGCTTAGCAACGGGACAAGGCTACGAGCAGTACTTC
cdr3_aa: CASSLATGQGYEQYF

v_call: TRBV11-3
d_call: .
clone_size: once
j_call: TRBJ2-2
cdr3_nt: TGTGCCAGCAGCTTAGGCGGGGAGGCCCTCGGAGGAGAGCTGTTTTTT
cdr3_aa: CASSLGGEALGGELFF

v_call: TRBV30
d_call: .
clone_size: .
j_call: TRBJ1-1
cdr3_nt: TGTGCCTGGAGTGGGGAGGAAGCTCCATCCTTCAACACTGAAGCTTTCTTT
cdr3_aa: CAWSGEEAPSFNTEAFF

v_call: TRBV7-6
d_call: .
clone_size: .
j_call: TRBJ1-2
cdr3_nt: TGTGCCAGCAGCTTAGAGGCTGGGGTTGGGCACTATGGCTACACCTTC
cdr3_aa: CASSLEAGVGHYGYTF

v_call: TRBV6-1
d_call: .
clone_size: .
j_call: TRBJ2-2
cdr3_nt: TGTGCCAGCAGAGGGGCTAGCTCGGGGGAGCTGTTTTTT
cdr3_aa: CASRGASSGELFF

v_call: TRBV5-6
d_call: TRBD2
clone_size: .
j_call: TRBJ2-2
cdr3_nt: TGTGCCAGCAGCTGGGGACTAGCGGAGAACACCGGGGAGCTGTTTTTT
cdr3_aa: CASSWGLAENTGELFF